This T cell receptor beta chain was obtained from a study of blood T cell repertoires in COVID-19. TCRdb keeps only in-frame clones here, not all; method: immunoSEQ multiplex PCR. Of around 200,000 clones listed, 86% were seen once; the top ten hold about 2%. This CDR3 region has 13 residues. CDR1 is MNHNS and CDR2 is SASEGT in the germline V gene. Deletions cut 6 bases from V and 3 bases from J, with 12 bases between. Sequenced: peripheral blood. This sequence joins TRBV6-1 and TRBJ2-7; D possibly corresponds to TRBD1 (6 bases). The sequence was obtained from a woman aged 50 to 60 with acute or convalescent COVID-19. CDR3 nucleotide sequence: TGTGCCAGCAGAAACCGGGACATCTACGAGCAGTACTTC. It codes for CASRNRDIYEQYF.